This entry features one TCR beta chain sequence. The table came from immunoSEQ multiplex PCR; TCRdb's copy has only in-frame clones and leaves some out. Of roughly 62,000 clones in the sample, around nine tenths were seen once. The data belong to a study of blood T cell repertoires in COVID-19. From germline, CDR1 is SGHDT and CDR2 YYEEEE. This CDR3 is 18 amino acids long. Trimming at V came to 3 bases and at J to 0 bases, leaving 12 bases not matched to a gene. The sequencing input was peripheral blood. This chain joins TRBV5-6 and TRBJ1-3, with 7 bases that match TRBD1. The source is a human donor in a cohort sampled during active COVID-19. Written as DNA, the CDR3 is TGTGCCAGCAGCTCGCCCCCGGGACAGCCTTACTCTGGAAACACCATATATTTT. Protein product: CASSSPPGQPYSGNTIYF.